This note documents a single T cell receptor (beta chain) sequence. Its antigen is unidentified. This sample was taken from a study of blood T cells in healthy people across ages. Study details: Per two T cells, template switching captured roughly one barcoded beta molecule. General observations from the study: As naive T cell percentage varied, TCR beta diversity correlated strongly with it.

This CDR3 is built from 15 residues. V dropped 3 bases and J dropped 6; count of bases not matched to a gene: 8. Germline CDR1 and CDR2: SGHTA and FQGNSA. Every donor provided 7.5 to 10 milliliters of peripheral blood. A second PCR of 7 to 11 cycles used a sample-barcoded 5' primer and a J-beta primer mix. Each CDR3 protein gets one entry after TCRdb re-called the 5' RACE reads with MiXCR. The table lists about 680,000 distinct CDR3 sequences, 49% of them singletons. This rearrangement joins TRBV7-2 to TRBJ2-1, with 7 positions matching TRBD1. The sequenced sample consisted of blood. The source of this sequence is a woman between 55 and 75 years old in good health. This chain's CDR3 is CASSLGQSGGNEQFF. Here the CDR3 DNA reads TGTGCCAGCAGCTTGGGACAGAGCGGCGGCAATGAGCAGTTCTTC.